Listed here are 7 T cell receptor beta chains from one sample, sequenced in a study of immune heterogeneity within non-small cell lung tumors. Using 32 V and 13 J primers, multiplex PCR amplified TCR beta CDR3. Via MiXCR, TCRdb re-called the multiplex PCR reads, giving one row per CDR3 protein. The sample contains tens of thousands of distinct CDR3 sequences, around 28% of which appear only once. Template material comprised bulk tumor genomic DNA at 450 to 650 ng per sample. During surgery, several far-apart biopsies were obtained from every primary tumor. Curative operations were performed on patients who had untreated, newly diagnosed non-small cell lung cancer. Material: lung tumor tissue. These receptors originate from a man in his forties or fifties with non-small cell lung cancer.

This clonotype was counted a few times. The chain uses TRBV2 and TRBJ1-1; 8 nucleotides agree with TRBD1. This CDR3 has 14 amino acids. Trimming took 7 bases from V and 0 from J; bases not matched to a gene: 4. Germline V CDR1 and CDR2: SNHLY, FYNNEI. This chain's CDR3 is CASKTQGVNTEAFF. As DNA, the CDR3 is TGTGCCAGCAAGACACAGGGGGTGAACACTGAAGCTTTCTTT.

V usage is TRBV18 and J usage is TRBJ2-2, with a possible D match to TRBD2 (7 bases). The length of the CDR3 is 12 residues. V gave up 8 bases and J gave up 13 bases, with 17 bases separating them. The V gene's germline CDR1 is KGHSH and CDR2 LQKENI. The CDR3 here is CASSETGGRLFF. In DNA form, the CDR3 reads TGTGCCAGCAGCGAAACGGGGGGCCGGCTGTTTTTT. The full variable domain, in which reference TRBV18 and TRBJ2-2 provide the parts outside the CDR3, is NAGVMQNPRHLVRRRGQEARLRCSPMKGHSHVYWYRQLPEEGLKFMVYLQKENIIDESGMPKERFSAEFPKEGPSILRIQQVVRGDSAAYFCASSETGGRLFFGEGSRLTVL.

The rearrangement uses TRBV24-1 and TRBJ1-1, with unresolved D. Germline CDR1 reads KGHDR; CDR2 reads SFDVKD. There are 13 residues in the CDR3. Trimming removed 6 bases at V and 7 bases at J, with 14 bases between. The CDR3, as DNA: TGTGCCACCAGTACGCAACTCGTGGTTGAAGCTTTCTTT. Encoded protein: CATSTQLVVEAFF.

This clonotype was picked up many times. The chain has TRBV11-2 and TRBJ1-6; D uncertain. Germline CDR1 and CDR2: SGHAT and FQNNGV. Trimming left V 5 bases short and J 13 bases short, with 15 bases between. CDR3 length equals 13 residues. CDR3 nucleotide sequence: TGTGCCAGCAGCGTGGATATTTCTGCTCCCCTCCACTTT. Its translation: CASSVDISAPLHF.

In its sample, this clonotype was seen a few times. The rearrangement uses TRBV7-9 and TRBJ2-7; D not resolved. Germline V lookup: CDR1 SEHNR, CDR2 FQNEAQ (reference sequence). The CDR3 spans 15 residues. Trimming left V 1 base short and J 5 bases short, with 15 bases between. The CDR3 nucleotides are TGTGCCAGCAGCTTAGTGTGGACCAGAGATGACGAGCAGTACTTC. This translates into CASSLVWTRDDEQYF.

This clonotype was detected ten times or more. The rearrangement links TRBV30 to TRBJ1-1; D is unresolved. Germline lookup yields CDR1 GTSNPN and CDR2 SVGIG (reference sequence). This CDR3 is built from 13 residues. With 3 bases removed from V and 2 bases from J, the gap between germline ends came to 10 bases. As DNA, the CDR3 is TGTGCCTGGAGGGTCGGCAGCAACACTGAAGCTTTCTTT. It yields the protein CAWRVGSNTEAFF.

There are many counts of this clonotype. The CDR3 nucleotides are TGTGCCAGCAGTGGGGGTACCAGAGACAGGATCGATCAGCCCCAGCATTTT. Translation gives CASSGGTRDRIDQPQHF. The V call is TRBV6-4, the J call TRBJ1-5, with a tentative D call TRBD1 (6 bases). This CDR3 region has 17 residues. Germline V gene sequence: CDR1 MRHNA, CDR2 SNTAGT. V lost 4 bases to trimming and J lost 5 bases, with 21 bases between them.